The 30 T cell receptor beta chains in this list originate from one sample, sequenced in a study of control samples from healthy donors and cancer patients. The table came from immunoSEQ multiplex PCR; TCRdb's copy has only in-frame clones and leaves some out. This table has about 150,000 clones, 88% appearing once. Sequencing input: blood. These receptor sequences come from a man in his late teens or twenties in good health.

This sequence joins TRBV5-6 and TRBJ2-3; D gene ambiguous. CDR1 is SGHDT, CDR2 YYEEEE, per germline. V was clipped by 2 bases and J by 4 bases, with 11 bases between them. The CDR3 has 14 amino acids. The CDR3 DNA is TGTGCCAGCAGCTTCACGGCTAGTGCAGATACGCAGTATTTT. This gives the protein CASSFTASADTQYF.

This chain connects TRBV12-1 to TRBJ2-5; the D call in the table, TRBD2, was not verified against the DNA. TRBV12-1 is a listed pseudogene. The CDR3 runs to 18 residues. The CDR3 DNA follows: TGTGCCAGCAGCGTACGGGGGATGTTAGCGGGCCGCCAAGAGACCCAGTACTTC. Its translation: CASSVRGMLAGRQETQYF.

V is TRBV12-5 and J is TRBJ1-2; 8 bases are shared with TRBD1. V lost 5 bases to trimming and J lost 4 bases; unmatched junction nucleotides: 6. The CDR3 has 14 amino acids. Germline V CDR1 and CDR2: LGHNT, FRNRAP. Here the CDR3 reads CASGNRGTGYGYTF. The CDR3 bases are TGTGCTAGTGGTAACAGGGGGACAGGCTATGGCTACACCTTC.

The V call is TRBV3-1 (or the pseudogene TRBV3-2), the J call TRBJ2-1; D remains ambiguous. This CDR3 spans 12 amino acids. The V and J ends lost 8 bases and 7 bases respectively, with 12 bases between them. Germline V CDR1 and CDR2: LGHDT, YNNKEL (reference sequence). This CDR3 is CASEAHGNEQFF. CDR3 bases: TGTGCCAGCGAGGCCCACGGAAATGAGCAGTTCTTC.

This chain connects TRBV28 to TRBJ2-7; D ambiguous. Per the germline V gene, CDR1 is MDHEN and CDR2 is SYDVKM. V lost 3 bases and J 3 bases, leaving 12 bases between the germline ends. The CDR3 spans 14 residues. CDR3 bases: TGTGCCAGCAGTTTGTGGCACTCCCGCTACGAGCAGTACTTC. Its translation is CASSLWHSRYEQYF.

V gene TRBV5-6 combines with J gene TRBJ1-6; 7 bases fit TRBD1. Germline CDR1 is SGHDT and CDR2 is YYEEEE. CDR3 length: 17 residues. With V trimmed by 4 bases and J by 7 bases, 14 bases remained unmatched. The CDR3: CASSRHLRQGKNSPLHF. Written as DNA, the CDR3 is TGTGCCAGCAGCAGACACCTGAGACAGGGAAAAAATTCACCCCTCCACTTT.

J is TRBJ2-1 and V is TRBV18; TRBD1 matches 8 bases. Germline V gene data show CDR1 as KGHSH and CDR2 as LQKENI. V was pared by 2 bases and J by 4 bases, with 4 bases of the junction left unmatched. This CDR3 has 15 amino acids. CDR3 coding DNA: TGTGCCAGCTCACCAACCAGGGGGCAATACAATGAGCAGTTCTTC. Translated: CASSPTRGQYNEQFF.

The chain combines TRBV27 with TRBJ1-6; D is possibly TRBD1 (5 bases). CDR1 and CDR2 from the germline V gene are MNHEY and SMNVEV (reference sequence). Deletions cut 6 bases from V and 10 bases from J, with 19 bases between. The CDR3 runs 15 residues. The CDR3 spells CASSSAGMTWSPLHF. CDR3 DNA: TGTGCCAGCAGCTCGGCAGGGATGACGTGGTCACCCCTCCACTTT.

CDR3 residues: CASSSGTSGDEQYF. The CDR3 bases are TGTGCCAGCAGCTCCGGGACTAGCGGAGACGAGCAGTACTTC. The chain joins TRBV5-5 to TRBJ2-7, with 11 bases aligning to TRBD2. Losses at the gene ends were 3 bases for V and 5 bases for J; bases not matched to a gene: 4. The germline V gene encodes CDR1 SGHKS and CDR2 YYEKEE (reference sequence). The CDR3 has 14 amino acids.

The V call is TRBV7-3, the J call TRBJ2-3; D not certain. The CDR3 runs to 16 residues. Trimming stripped 5 bases from V and 2 bases from J, with 17 bases between. CDR1 and CDR2 (germline): SGHTA, FQGTGA. CDR3 region: CASSRIARSDTDTQYF. The CDR3 DNA follows: TGTGCCAGCAGCCGAATAGCCAGATCCGACACAGATACGCAGTATTTT. Variable domain in full (rest from reference TRBV7-3 and TRBJ2-3): GAGVSQTPSNKVTEKGKYVELRCDPISGHTALYWYRQSLGQGPEFLIYFQGTGAADDSGLPNDRFFAVRPEGSVSTLKIQRTERGDSAVYLCASSRIARSDTDTQYFGPGTRLTVL.

The J gene is TRBJ2-7, the V gene TRBV18; 8 bases are a match to TRBD1. V gave up 6 bases and J gave up 4 bases; unmatched junction bases: 8. The CDR3 loop spans 14 amino acids. Germline lookup yields CDR1 KGHSH and CDR2 LQKENI. The CDR3 region is CASSSGQGVYEQYF. DNA of the CDR3: TGTGCCAGCTCTTCAGGACAGGGCGTGTACGAGCAGTACTTC.

This clone was detected once. The chain combines TRBV28 with TRBJ1-1; TRBD1 is a possible D gene (5 bases). CDR3 length equals 16 residues. The germline V and J ends were trimmed by 2 bases and 0 bases, with 13 bases remaining between them. Germline assignment: CDR1 MDHEN and CDR2 SYDVKM. The CDR3 sequence: CASSLTRQKMNTEAFF. DNA of the CDR3: TGTGCCAGCAGTTTAACCCGACAGAAGATGAACACTGAAGCTTTCTTT.

The count of this clone is one. This sequence joins TRBV14 and TRBJ1-1; D remains ambiguous. Germline V gene data show CDR1 as SGHDN and CDR2 as FVKESK. The CDR3 is made up of 13 amino acids. Trimming took 1 base from V and 0 from J, leaving 3 bases between them. The CDR3 DNA reads as TGTGCCAGCAGCCAAGCGATGAACACTGAAGCTTTCTTT. This gives the protein CASSQAMNTEAFF.

The rearrangement uses TRBV18 and TRBJ2-3, with 10 positions matching TRBD1. The CDR3 is 15 residues long. V shed 1 base, J shed 6 bases, and the junction held 4 bases outside the gene matches. Germline CDR1 KGHSH, CDR2 LQKENI. Here the CDR3 reads CASSPLDRGQDTQYF. For the CDR3, the DNA is TGTGCCAGCTCACCACTAGACAGGGGGCAGGATACGCAGTATTTT. Full variable domain (rest looked up from reference TRBV18 and TRBJ2-3): NAGVMQNPRHLVRRRGQEARLRCSPMKGHSHVYWYRQLPEEGLKFMVYLQKENIIDESGMPKERFSAEFPKEGPSILRIQQVVRGDSAAYFCASSPLDRGQDTQYFGPGTRLTVL.

This clone was seen once. The chain uses TRBV4-3 and TRBJ1-2; D is unclear. The CDR3 length is 15 residues. V lost 3 bases and J lost 9, with 20 bases in between. CDR1 LGHNA and CDR2 YSLEER come from the germline V gene. The DNA of the CDR3 is TGCGCCAGCAGCCAGGGCCTGGGTCCGGGGAGGAGCTACACCTTC. This codes for CASSQGLGPGRSYTF.

The chain uses TRBV6-5 and TRBJ1-4; tentative D call: TRBD1 (5 bases). The germline V gene encodes CDR1 MNHEY and CDR2 SVGAGI. V lost 0 bases and J lost 7, with 15 bases in between. The CDR3 is made up of 16 amino acids. The chain's CDR3 is CASSYSLGQGSEKLFF. Written as DNA, the CDR3 is TGTGCCAGCAGTTACTCGCTGGGGCAGGGAAGTGAAAAACTGTTTTTT.

The chain couples TRBV6-4 to TRBJ2-1; TRBD2 matches 16 bases. CDR1 and CDR2 from the germline V gene are MRHNA and SNTAGT. V shed 5 bases and J 7 bases; nucleotides not matched to a gene: 8. The CDR3 runs to 17 residues. The CDR3 loop reads CASSLGTSGGVRNEQFF. The CDR3 DNA sequence: TGTGCCAGCAGTCTCGGGACTAGCGGGGGGGTCAGGAATGAGCAGTTCTTC.

This clone has more than one count but fewer than ten. The chain joins TRBV19 to TRBJ1-1; D remains unclear. Germline CDR1 reads LNHDA; CDR2 reads SQIVND (reference sequence). The CDR3 has 13 residues. Trimming removed 4 bases from V and 0 bases from J, with 6 bases in between. This chain's CDR3 is CASSNGLNTEAFF. Written as DNA, the CDR3 is TGTGCCAGTAGTAACGGTTTGAACACTGAAGCTTTCTTT.

The chain links TRBV6-2 or TRBV6-3 to TRBJ1-1; no reliable D call. The V gene's germline CDR1 is MNHEY and CDR2 SVGEGT. The CDR3 runs 13 residues. V dropped 0 bases and J dropped 0 bases, with 2 bases sitting between them. The CDR3 sequence: CASSYSVNTEAFF. DNA of the CDR3: TGTGCCAGCAGTTACTCGGTGAACACTGAAGCTTTCTTT.

This rearrangement joins TRBV28 to TRBJ2-6; perhaps TRBD2 as D (6 bases). The CDR3 loop spans 15 amino acids. V dropped 2 bases and J dropped 3 bases, with 8 bases sitting between them. Germline V lookup: CDR1 MDHEN, CDR2 SYDVKM. CDR3 sequence: CASSLGGIGANVLTF. The CDR3 DNA follows: TGTGCCAGCAGTTTAGGAGGGATTGGGGCCAACGTCCTGACTTTC.

The chain carries TRBV28 and TRBJ2-2; D might be TRBD1 or TRBD2, each matching 5 bases. CDR3 length: 15 amino acids. Germline CDR1 is MDHEN and CDR2 is SYDVKM. With 4 bases removed from V and 5 bases from J, the gap between germline ends came to 14 bases. CDR3 loop: CASSWDGAGTGELFF. CDR3 DNA: TGTGCCAGCAGTTGGGACGGGGCCGGGACCGGGGAGCTGTTTTTT.

The J gene is TRBJ1-1, the V gene TRBV5-1, with D perhaps matching TRBD1 (6 bases). CDR3 size: 14 residues. The V gene's germline CDR1 is SGHRS and CDR2 YFSETQ. The germline V and J ends were trimmed by 5 bases and 0 bases, with 11 bases remaining between them. The CDR3 spells CASRDTGMNTEAFF. CDR3 in DNA: TGCGCCAGCAGAGATACAGGGATGAACACTGAAGCTTTCTTT.

This chain links TRBV4-3 with TRBJ1-5; D ambiguous. The V end lost 0 bases, the J end lost 4 bases, and 10 bases lay between the germline ends. Per the germline V gene, CDR1 is LGHNA and CDR2 is YSLEER. The CDR3 totals 15 residues. The DNA for the CDR3 is TGCGCCAGCAGCCAAGATGATGAAGGTAATCAGCCCCAGCATTTT. Its protein product is CASSQDDEGNQPQHF.

V gene TRBV4-2 combines with J gene TRBJ2-3, with a weak D call TRBD1 (6 bases). Germline-derived CDR1 and CDR2 are LGHNA and YNFKEQ. The CDR3 spans 13 residues. V was clipped by 1 base and J by 6 bases, with 8 bases between them. The CDR3 loop is CASSQGGPDTQYF. The CDR3 region has the DNA TGTGCCAGCAGCCAAGGGGGGCCTGATACGCAGTATTTT.

The chain combines TRBV5-6 with TRBJ1-2, with TRBD1 identical over 8 bases. With 4 bases clipped from V and 6 bases from J, the junction kept 5 bases outside the gene matches. In germline, CDR1 is SGHDT, CDR2 YYEEEE. The CDR3 runs to 13 residues. DNA for the CDR3: TGTGCCAGCAGCCGGACAGGGTGGGATGGCTACACCTTC. Its protein product is CASSRTGWDGYTF.

The rearrangement links TRBV7-9 to TRBJ1-4; no clear D. Trimming left V 2 bases short and J 6 bases short, with 10 bases between. The CDR3 extends over 14 amino acids. The germline V gene encodes CDR1 SEHNR and CDR2 FQNEAQ (reference sequence). The CDR3 loop reads CASSLLVGYEKLFF. CDR3 DNA sequence: TGTGCCAGCAGCTTACTGGTAGGATATGAAAAACTGTTTTTT.

As regards this clone: The junction departs from germline at one end; a sequencing error may be responsible. This sample also contains other DNA sequences that code for the same CDR3. The V and J genes are TRBV3-1 (or the pseudogene TRBV3-2) and TRBJ2-7; D is uncertain. This CDR3 spans 13 amino acids. Germline-derived CDR1 and CDR2 are LGHDT and YNNKEL (reference sequence). The CDR3 bases are TGTGCCAGCAGCCCCACCAACGATAAGGTGCAGTACTTT. This sequence encodes CASSPTNDKVQYF.

V usage is TRBV18 and J usage is TRBJ2-7; tentatively, D is TRBD2 (6 bases). This CDR3 is 14 amino acids long. Trimming removed 2 bases from V and 2 bases from J, with 10 bases in between. The germline CDR1 and CDR2 sequences are KGHSH and LQKENI. This CDR3 reads CASSPYGSPYEQYF. The CDR3 nucleotides are TGTGCCAGCTCACCATACGGGAGCCCCTACGAGCAGTACTTC.

V and J are TRBV7-2 and TRBJ1-2; D remains unclear. There are 13 residues in the CDR3. V was shortened by 1 base and J by 2 bases, with 5 bases between the two germline ends. Germline-derived CDR1 and CDR2 are SGHTA and FQGNSA. In nucleotides, the CDR3 is TGTGCCAGCAGCTTAGAATACAACTATGGCTACACCTTC. Its protein product is CASSLEYNYGYTF.

This clone was seen only once. This chain links TRBV6-5 with TRBJ2-2; D remains ambiguous. The V gene lost 5 bases and the J gene lost 4 bases, with 8 bases spanning the gap. CDR1 is MNHEY and CDR2 is SVGAGI in the germline V gene. CDR3 length: 13 amino acids. The CDR3 DNA is TGTGCCAGCAGTCGAGATAGCACCGGGGAGCTGTTTTTT. This encodes CASSRDSTGELFF.